These 26 T cell receptor beta chains originate from one sample sequenced in a study of shared clonotypes between healthy human individuals. Measured with immunoSEQ multiplex PCR; TCRdb has only the in-frame clones, and not every one. Here the sample spans around 500,000 clones, about 78% being singletons. Sample: PBMCs. These receptors originate from a woman in her forties in good health. Some clones in this sample may be carry-over from other donors' samples.

The chain uses TRBV28 and TRBJ2-5; D perhaps matches TRBD1 (5 bases). V was shortened by 5 bases and J by 1 base, with 11 bases between the two germline ends. Germline V gene data show CDR1 as MDHEN and CDR2 as SYDVKM. This CDR3 comprises 14 residues. The CDR3 DNA reads TGTGCCAGCAGTAACCAGGGCGGCCAAGAGACCCAGTACTTC. It encodes CASSNQGGQETQYF.

The chain combines TRBV7-3 with TRBJ2-2; 7 nucleotides line up with TRBD2. V shed 1 base and J 5 bases; nucleotides not matched to a gene: 7. Germline-derived CDR1 and CDR2 are SGHTA and FQGTGA. The CDR3 is 16 amino acids. Here the CDR3 reads CASSLNGPGGTGELFF. The CDR3 region has the DNA TGTGCCAGCAGCTTAAATGGGCCCGGGGGGACCGGGGAGCTGTTTTTT.

The rearrangement joins TRBV4-2 to TRBJ2-3; a possible D gene is TRBD2 (5 bases). From germline, CDR1 is LGHNA and CDR2 YNFKEQ. The CDR3 covers 18 residues. Between the trimmed V and J ends, which lost 0 bases and 4 bases, there was a span of 20 bases. The CDR3 DNA follows: TGTGCCAGCAGCCAAGACTGGCCCCTTAGCGTTGCGGCAGATACGCAGTATTTT. It encodes CASSQDWPLSVAADTQYF.

The rearrangement uses TRBV28 and TRBJ2-2; 8 bases align to TRBD1. V shed 6 bases, J shed 4 bases, and the junction held 4 bases outside the gene matches. This CDR3 comprises 14 residues. From germline, CDR1 is MDHEN and CDR2 SYDVKM. CDR3 in amino acids: CASRWDRSTGELFF. DNA for the CDR3: TGTGCCAGCAGGTGGGACAGGTCCACCGGGGAGCTGTTTTTT.

The chain links TRBV30 to TRBJ2-3, with TRBD2 identical over 9 bases. The trim removed 0 bases at V and 6 bases at J, leaving 7 bases unmatched. This CDR3 is 15 amino acids long. The germline V gene encodes CDR1 GTSNPN and CDR2 SVGIG (reference sequence). This CDR3 reads CAWSVLAGGLDTQYF. DNA for the CDR3: TGTGCCTGGAGTGTCTTGGCGGGAGGGCTCGATACGCAGTATTTT.

The chain is built from TRBV27 and TRBJ2-7; D not resolved. V dropped 6 bases and J dropped 7 bases, with 13 bases sitting between them. The CDR3 spans 12 residues. Germline CDR1 MNHEY, CDR2 SMNVEV (reference sequence). CDR3 in amino acids: CASSHLQEEQYF. CDR3 coding DNA: TGTGCCAGCAGCCACCTGCAGGAGGAGCAGTACTTC.

The V call is TRBV7-3, the J call TRBJ2-1; 7 bases agree with TRBD1. V was pared by 5 bases and J by 0 bases, with 10 bases of the junction left unmatched. CDR1 is SGHTA and CDR2 is FQGTGA in the germline V gene. There are 17 residues in the CDR3. The CDR3 region is CASSLQLTGSSYNEQFF. The DNA of the CDR3 is TGTGCCAGCAGCCTCCAGCTGACAGGGAGCTCCTACAATGAGCAGTTCTTC. Supplemented by reference TRBV7-3 and TRBJ2-1, the full variable domain reads GAGVSQTPSNKVTEKGKYVELRCDPISGHTALYWYRQSLGQGPEFLIYFQGTGAADDSGLPNDRFFAVRPEGSVSTLKIQRTERGDSAVYLCASSLQLTGSSYNEQFFGPGTRLTVL.

The chain combines TRBV28 with TRBJ2-7; D unresolved. Germline CDR1 MDHEN, CDR2 SYDVKM. CDR3 length: 14 residues. With 0 bases removed from V and 5 bases from J, the gap between germline ends came to 11 bases. The CDR3 region has the DNA TGTGCCAGCAGTTTATGGTCAGGCGTCCACGAGCAGTACTTC. Its translation is CASSLWSGVHEQYF.

The rearrangement uses TRBV7-9 and TRBJ2-5; D possibly matches TRBD1 or TRBD2 (5 bases each). Trimming removed 5 bases from V and 5 bases from J, with 15 bases in between. Germline CDR1 reads SEHNR; CDR2 reads FQNEAQ (reference sequence). The CDR3 loop spans 14 amino acids. The CDR3 region is CASSPTASGETQYF. The DNA of the CDR3 is TGTGCCAGCAGCCCGACAGCCTCGGGGGAGACCCAGTACTTC.

The chain has TRBV5-6 and TRBJ1-4; 9 bases are shared with TRBD1. There are 13 residues in the CDR3. CDR1 and CDR2 (germline): SGHDT, YYEEEE. Trimming cost V 5 bases and J 8 bases; bases outside gene matches: 4. DNA for the CDR3: TGTGCCAGCAGGCGACAGGGGGGCGAAAAACTGTTTTTT. Its translation is CASRRQGGEKLFF.

The V gene is TRBV28, the J gene TRBJ2-2, with D tentatively TRBD1 or TRBD2 (6 bases each). The V gene's germline CDR1 is MDHEN and CDR2 SYDVKM. Trimming removed 4 bases from V and 4 bases from J, with 13 bases in between. This CDR3 has 15 amino acids. The CDR3 DNA is TGTGCCAGCAGTTGGAGGGGGGCAAGCACCGGGGAGCTGTTTTTT. Translation: CASSWRGASTGELFF.

In this sample, this clone turned up many times. Other DNA sequences within the sample encode an identical CDR3. The rearrangement uses TRBV10-3 and TRBJ1-5; TRBD1 might be the D (5 bases). There are 16 residues in the CDR3. Deletions cut 2 bases from V and 1 base from J, with 12 bases between. Germline CDR1 reads ENHRY; CDR2 reads SYGVKD. The CDR3 region has the DNA TGTGCCATCAGTGAGGGGGCTTTTGGGAGCAATCAGCCCCAGCATTTT. Translating it yields CAISEGAFGSNQPQHF.

The chain employs TRBV7-9 and TRBJ2-1, with 8 bases identical to TRBD2. There are 13 residues in the CDR3. The ends lost 8 bases at V and 7 bases at J; junction bases unmatched: 7. CDR1 SEHNR and CDR2 FQNEAQ come from the germline V gene (reference sequence). DNA of the CDR3: TGTGCCAGCGGCATAGCGGGATTGAATGAGCAGTTCTTC. The encoded protein is CASGIAGLNEQFF.

The genes are TRBV5-1 and TRBJ2-7; 10 bases are a match to TRBD2. The germline V gene encodes CDR1 SGHRS and CDR2 YFSETQ. The CDR3 loop spans 15 amino acids. V shed 4 bases, J shed 2 bases, and the junction held 6 bases outside the gene matches. The CDR3 region is CASSPGLAVTYEQYF. CDR3 DNA sequence: TGCGCCAGCAGCCCCGGACTAGCGGTTACCTACGAGCAGTACTTC.

The rearrangement uses TRBV5-1 and TRBJ1-1; D is perhaps TRBD1 (6 bases). Trimming left V 3 bases short and J 5 bases short, with 17 bases between. This CDR3 is built from 15 residues. Germline V gene lookup returns CDR1 SGHRS and CDR2 YFSETQ. CDR3 sequence (DNA): TGCGCCAGCAGCTCCCAGGGGACCTCGGGGACTGAAGCTTTCTTT. Encoded protein: CASSSQGTSGTEAFF.

The chain couples TRBV7-9 to TRBJ1-2; no clear D. Looked up from germline, CDR1 is SEHNR and CDR2 is FQNEAQ (reference sequence). V gave up 1 base and J gave up 8 bases, with 14 bases separating them. CDR3 size: 14 residues. In DNA form, the CDR3 reads TGTGCCAGCAGCTTAGATGGGCCAGGAAGCGGCTACACCTTC. It codes for CASSLDGPGSGYTF.

CDR3 sequence: CASSLAPDQPQHF. The DNA of the CDR3 is TGTGCCAGCAGCTTAGCGCCAGATCAGCCCCAGCATTTT. The chain recombines TRBV11-2 with TRBJ1-5, with D unresolved. V shed 1 base and J shed 5 bases, with 6 bases lying between them. The CDR3 is 13 amino acids. Looked up from germline, CDR1 is SGHAT and CDR2 is FQNNGV.

V gene TRBV6-4 combines with J gene TRBJ2-5; D possibly corresponds to TRBD2 (6 bases). Trimming removed 2 bases from V and 3 bases from J, with 19 bases in between. The CDR3 length is 17 residues. Looked up from germline, CDR1 is MRHNA and CDR2 is SNTAGT. The CDR3 region is CASSDKGREFPKETQYF. Here the CDR3 DNA reads TGTGCCAGCAGTGACAAGGGACGGGAGTTCCCTAAAGAGACCCAGTACTTC.

A single count supports this clone. The V gene is TRBV19, the J gene TRBJ2-3, with TRBD2 matching over 8 bases. The CDR3 sequence is 15 residues long. CDR1 and CDR2 from the germline V gene are LNHDA and SQIVND (reference sequence). V was clipped by 7 bases and J by 4 bases; unmatched bases: 10. The DNA of the CDR3 is TGTGCCAGTACCGAATCAGCGGGAGCGGCAGATACGCAGTATTTT. Translated, it gives CASTESAGAADTQYF.

This chain links TRBV6-1 with TRBJ2-2; the D call may be TRBD1 or TRBD2 (5 bases each). There are 17 residues in the CDR3. Trimming removed 0 bases from V and 3 bases from J, with 14 bases in between. Germline CDR1 reads MNHNS; CDR2 reads SASEGT. The DNA for the CDR3 is TGTGCCAGCAGTGAAGCGCTTTGGCAGGGAGACACCGGGGAGCTGTTTTTT. Protein: CASSEALWQGDTGELFF.

In this sample, this clone turned up a few times. This chain joins TRBV28 and TRBJ1-1; 10 bases are a match to TRBD1. CDR3 length equals 15 residues. The ends lost 5 bases at V and 2 bases at J; junction bases unmatched: 5. Per germline, CDR1 MDHEN and CDR2 SYDVKM. Written as DNA, the CDR3 is TGTGCCAGCAGTCTGGGGGACAGGGGAAACACTGAAGCTTTCTTT. Encoded protein: CASSLGDRGNTEAFF.

V is TRBV20-1 and J is TRBJ1-1; tentative D call: TRBD1 (5 bases). The ends were cut back, 6 bases at V and 13 bases at J, with 18 bases in the middle. Germline CDR1 is DFQATT and CDR2 is SNEGSKA (reference sequence). The CDR3 extends over 11 amino acids. CDR3 nucleotides: TGCAGTGCCGAGCCCGGGACCTCCAGTTTCTTT. As protein: CSAEPGTSSFF.

This rearrangement joins TRBV5-5 to TRBJ2-7; TRBD2 aligns across 13 bases. Trimming took 4 bases from V and 0 from J; bases not matched to a gene: 7. The CDR3 is 17 amino acids. CDR1 is SGHKS, CDR2 YYEKEE, per germline (reference sequence). The DNA for the CDR3 is TGTGCCAGCAGCGCGACTAGCGGGAGGTCTAGCTCCTACGAGCAGTACTTC. Translated: CASSATSGRSSSYEQYF.

This chain uses TRBV4-1 with TRBJ1-5, with 8 positions matching TRBD1. Germline CDR1 is MGHRA and CDR2 is YSYEKL. CDR3 length: 18 amino acids. The ends lost 2 bases at V and 6 bases at J; junction bases unmatched: 15. CDR3: CASSQRSQTGGFSQPQHF. The CDR3 DNA follows: TGCGCCAGCAGCCAACGCTCCCAAACAGGGGGATTTAGTCAGCCCCAGCATTTT.

V is TRBV7-8 and J is TRBJ2-7; weak D call: TRBD2 (5 bases). CDR1 is SGHVS and CDR2 is FQNEAQ in the germline V gene. This CDR3 is built from 14 residues. Trimming removed 5 bases at V and 1 base at J, with 12 bases between. CDR3 protein: CASSHPGGSYEQYF. CDR3 sequence (DNA): TGTGCCAGCAGCCACCCTGGAGGTTCCTACGAGCAGTACTTC. Filled out from reference TRBV7-8 and TRBJ2-7, the complete variable domain reads GAGVSQSPRYKVAKRGQDVALRCDPISGHVSLFWYQQALGQGPEFLTYFQNEAQLDKSGLPSDRFFAERPEGSVSTLKIQRTQQEDSAVYLCASSHPGGSYEQYFGPGTRLTVT.

The J gene is TRBJ1-3, the V gene TRBV7-8; D gene ambiguous. The germline gives CDR1 SGHVS, CDR2 FQNEAQ. V lost 5 bases and J 7 bases, leaving 12 bases between the germline ends. This CDR3 region has 13 residues. CDR3 loop: CASSSPTGNTIYF. For the CDR3, the DNA is TGTGCCAGCAGCAGCCCCACGGGGAACACCATATATTTT.